Following are 12 T cell receptor beta chains from one sample sequenced in a study of blood T cell repertoires in COVID-19. Clones were sequenced by immunoSEQ multiplex PCR, and TCRdb holds only the in-frame ones, with some missing. Here the sample spans around 19,000 clones, around 85% being singletons. The specimen sequenced was peripheral blood. The receptors here all came from a man in his forties or fifties with active or convalescent COVID-19.

A single count supports this clone. Here the CDR3 DNA reads TGTGCCAGCAGTTCATCCCGCTCGACAGGGGCGGTAGGAAACACCATATATTTT. It translates to CASSSSRSTGAVGNTIYF. The V call is TRBV25-1, the J call TRBJ1-3, with 8 bases fitting TRBD1. Germline lookup yields CDR1 MGHDK and CDR2 SYGVNS. CDR3 length: 18 residues. The ends lost 5 bases at V and 4 bases at J; junction bases unmatched: 16.

The V and J genes are TRBV27 and TRBJ2-7; D gene uncertain. The CDR3 spans 15 residues. CDR1 MNHEY and CDR2 SMNVEV come from the germline V gene (reference sequence). V was cut by 0 bases and J by 3 bases, with 12 bases left in between. CDR3 bases: TGTGCCAGCAGTTTATCGTGGGCCTTCAACTACGAGCAGTACTTC. Protein: CASSLSWAFNYEQYF.

This clone was detected once. J is TRBJ1-2 and V is TRBV7-9; 10 bases are a match to TRBD1. The CDR3 contains 15 residues. V gave up 5 bases and J gave up 1 base; unmatched junction bases: 4. Germline loops: CDR1 SEHNR, CDR2 FQNEAQ (reference sequence). In DNA form, the CDR3 reads TGTGCCAGCAGCAGCGGACAGGGGGTTAACTATGGCTACACCTTC. As protein: CASSSGQGVNYGYTF.

The genes are TRBV15 and TRBJ1-2; no clear D. The CDR3 contains 12 residues. Trimming shortened V by 4 bases and J by 4 bases, and 7 bases separated the two germline ends. CDR1 is LNHNV and CDR2 is YYDKDF in the germline V gene (reference sequence). The CDR3 nucleotides read TGTGCCACCAGCAACACAGCCTATGGCTACACCTTC. Translated, it gives CATSNTAYGYTF.

This clone was recorded a few times. The chain carries TRBV29-1 and TRBJ1-1; TRBD1 matches at 9 bases. Trimming cost V 6 bases and J 1 base; bases outside gene matches: 0. The length of the CDR3 is 12 residues. The germline gives CDR1 SQVTM, CDR2 ANQGSEA. The DNA of the CDR3 is TGCAGCGTGGGACAGGGGAACACTGAAGCTTTCTTT. Translation: CSVGQGNTEAFF.

The chain carries TRBV9 and TRBJ1-2; D remains unclear. Looked up from germline, CDR1 is SGDLS and CDR2 is YYNGEE. V was pared by 3 bases and J by 8 bases, with 14 bases between. The CDR3 length is 13 residues. CDR3 region: CASSDYRLEGYTF. Written as DNA, the CDR3 is TGTGCCAGCAGCGACTACCGATTGGAGGGCTACACCTTC. Variable domain in full (rest from reference TRBV9 and TRBJ1-2): DSGVTQTPKHLITATGQRVTLRCSPRSGDLSVYWYQQSLDQGLQFLIQYYNGEERAKGNILERFSAQQFPDLHSELNLSSLELGDSALYFCASSDYRLEGYTFGSGTRLTVV.

This clone was counted a single time. The chain is built from TRBV11-2 and TRBJ2-1; D not certain. The CDR3 runs 15 residues. Trimming removed 7 bases from V and 1 base from J, with 14 bases in between. Looked up from germline, CDR1 is SGHAT and CDR2 is FQNNGV. This chain's CDR3 is CASTHPASSYNEQFF. The DNA of the CDR3 is TGTGCCAGCACCCACCCGGCTAGTTCCTACAATGAGCAGTTCTTC. The full variable domain, completed using reference TRBV11-2 and TRBJ2-1, is EAGVAQSPRYKIIEKRQSVAFWCNPISGHATLYWYQQILGQGPKLLIQFQNNGVVDDSQLPKDRFSAERLKGVDSTLKIQPAKLEDSAVYLCASTHPASSYNEQFFGPGTRLTVL.

The CDR3 DNA is TGTGCCAGCACCGAGGGGGGGACAGGGGGCTACAATGAGCAGTTCTTC. As protein: CASTEGGTGGYNEQFF. The chain joins TRBV5-4 to TRBJ2-1, with TRBD1 matching 11 bases. CDR1 is SGHNT, CDR2 YYREEE, per germline (reference sequence). Losses at the gene ends were 6 bases for V and 3 bases for J; bases not matched to a gene: 8. The length of the CDR3 is 16 residues. The complete variable domain, with remaining parts taken from reference TRBV5-4 and TRBJ2-1, reads ETGVTQSPTHLIKTRGQQVTLRCSSQSGHNTVSWYQQALGQGPQFIFQYYREEENGRGNFPPRFSGLQFPNYSSELNVNALELDDSALYLCASTEGGTGGYNEQFFGPGTRLTVL.

This chain uses TRBV18 with TRBJ1-1, with 7 bases that match TRBD1. J lost 0 bases, V lost 2 bases, and 3 bases had no gene match. Germline V gene sequence: CDR1 KGHSH, CDR2 LQKENI. The CDR3 is 15 amino acids. DNA for the CDR3: TGTGCCAGCTCACCAGCGGGACAGCTGAACACTGAAGCTTTCTTT. Protein product: CASSPAGQLNTEAFF.

V usage is TRBV20-1 and J usage is TRBJ1-5; D call uncertain. V dropped 3 bases and J dropped 1 base, with 7 bases sitting between them. CDR3 size: 13 residues. Germline V gene sequence: CDR1 DFQATT, CDR2 SNEGSKA (reference sequence). In nucleotides, the CDR3 is TGCAGTGCTAGTGAGCAGAGCAATCAGCCCCAGCATTTT. Translation: CSASEQSNQPQHF.

This chain joins TRBV5-5 and TRBJ2-3; D gene uncertain. V dropped 2 bases and J dropped 4 bases, with 11 bases sitting between them. CDR1 and CDR2 from the germline V gene are SGHKS and YYEKEE (reference sequence). CDR3 length: 14 residues. The DNA of the CDR3 is TGTGCCAGCAGCTTAAACGGGTTGTCAGATACGCAGTATTTT. This gives the protein CASSLNGLSDTQYF.

J is TRBJ2-1 and V is TRBV4-2, with D unresolved. The germline V gene encodes CDR1 LGHNA and CDR2 YNFKEQ. CDR3 length: 15 amino acids. The V and J ends lost 0 bases and 5 bases respectively, with 11 bases between them. This CDR3 reads CASSQDLRANNEQFF. Written as DNA, the CDR3 is TGTGCCAGCAGCCAAGATTTGCGAGCGAACAATGAGCAGTTCTTC.